These 27 T cell receptor beta chains share one sample of origin, sequenced in a study of patients and donors after allogeneic stem cell transplantation. TCRdb called the RT-PCR reads again in MiXCR, with one record for every CDR3 protein. The sample lists fewer than 250,000 distinct CDR3 sequences, 13% to 15% occurring once. Source material: blood, either unsorted or a sorted T cell fraction (not recorded which). Source of these receptors: a human donor who was either an allogeneic HSCT recipient or a stem cell or donor lymphocyte infusion donor (not recorded which). It is not recorded whose cells these are; they may come from a transplant donor.

The table lists this clonotype with many counts. The chain links TRBV12-3 or TRBV12-4 to TRBJ1-1; a possible D gene is TRBD1 (5 bases). The CDR3 has 14 amino acids. V was shortened by 7 bases and J by 4 bases, with 16 bases between the two germline ends. The CDR3 bases are TGTGCCAGCACTCTTAAGGGGTCGGGCACTGAAGCTTTCTTT. Encoded protein: CASTLKGSGTEAFF.

V gene TRBV19 combines with J gene TRBJ1-1, with a weak D call TRBD1 (6 bases). The CDR3 is 14 amino acids. Germline V gene lookup returns CDR1 LNHDA and CDR2 SQIVND (reference sequence). V gave up 5 bases and J gave up 2 bases, with 12 bases separating them. Here the CDR3 reads CASSPQGFNTEAFF. CDR3 nucleotides: TGTGCCAGTAGTCCACAGGGATTTAACACTGAAGCTTTCTTT.

The CDR3 here is CATSDLRIWGQKPYEQYF. DNA for the CDR3: TGTGCCACCAGTGATCTGCGCATCTGGGGACAGAAACCCTACGAGCAGTACTTC. The chain links TRBV24-1 to TRBJ2-7, with TRBD1 matching 7 bases. Germline CDR1 reads KGHDR; CDR2 reads SFDVKD. The length of the CDR3 is 18 residues. With V trimmed by 3 bases and J by 2 bases, 15 bases remained unmatched.

The gene calls are TRBV23-1 and TRBJ2-7, with D unclear. TRBV23-1 is an open reading frame whose function is uncertain. Trimming took off 0 bases at V and 4 bases at J, with 16 bases between the two ends. The CDR3 runs 16 residues. The CDR3: CASSQSVLKSTYEQYF. Written as DNA, the CDR3 is TGCGCCAGCAGTCAATCGGTTCTCAAATCCACTTACGAGCAGTACTTC.

This clonotype was detected ten times or more. The chain employs TRBV12-3 or TRBV12-4 and TRBJ1-2; 7 nucleotides align to TRBD1. The V and J ends lost 5 bases and 4 bases, in that order; junction bases with no gene match: 7. This CDR3 contains 14 residues. CDR3 residues: CASSRGQTLYGYTF. DNA for the CDR3: TGTGCCAGCAGTAGGGGACAGACACTCTATGGCTACACCTTC.

The V call is TRBV3-1, the J call TRBJ2-3; weak D call: TRBD2 (5 bases). Germline loops: CDR1 LGHDT, CDR2 YNNKEL (reference sequence). With 3 bases removed from V and 10 bases from J, the gap between germline ends came to 11 bases. This CDR3 spans 12 amino acids. In DNA, the CDR3 is TGTGCCAGCAGCCAGGGCGCCGGGGCGCAGTATTTT. Translation gives CASSQGAGAQYF.

This clonotype occurred many times. The rearrangement joins TRBV11-3 to TRBJ2-1; 10 bases are shared with TRBD2. Germline loops: CDR1 SGHNT, CDR2 YENEEA. The length of the CDR3 is 17 residues. J lost 7 bases, V lost 0 bases, and 9 bases had no gene match. The CDR3 bases are TGTGCCAGCAGCTTAGACCCAAGCGGGAGGGCCGGGAATGAGCAGTTCTTC. This codes for CASSLDPSGRAGNEQFF.

This clonotype has ten or more counts. The CDR3 DNA follows: TGTGCCAGCTCACCTCAAGGGACTAGTAAAGAGACCCAGTACTTC. The encoded protein is CASSPQGTSKETQYF. V usage is TRBV18 and J usage is TRBJ2-5; 8 bases agree with TRBD2. Germline lookup yields CDR1 KGHSH and CDR2 LQKENI. Trimming at V came to 3 bases and at J to 3 bases, leaving 6 bases not matched to a gene. The CDR3 spans 15 residues. The full variable domain, completed using reference TRBV18 and TRBJ2-5, is NAGVMQNPRHLVRRRGQEARLRCSPMKGHSHVYWYRQLPEEGLKFMVYLQKENIIDESGMPKERFSAEFPKEGPSILRIQQVVRGDSAAYFCASSPQGTSKETQYFGPGTRLLVL.

This rearrangement joins TRBV19 to TRBJ2-2; a possible D gene is TRBD1 (5 bases). Per the germline V gene, CDR1 is LNHDA and CDR2 is SQIVND (reference sequence). V shed 6 bases and J shed 6 bases, with 11 bases lying between them. The CDR3 is made up of 13 amino acids. The CDR3 sequence: CASRAAGPGELFF. DNA for the CDR3: TGTGCCAGTAGGGCGGCAGGGCCCGGGGAGCTGTTTTTT.

The chain recombines TRBV7-9 with TRBJ2-7; no firm D call. Germline CDR1 SEHNR, CDR2 FQNEAQ (reference sequence). This CDR3 region has 14 residues. The V end was cut by 1 base, the J end by 4 bases, with 11 bases between. The CDR3 DNA is TGTGCCAGCAGCTTAGATGGACGAGAGTACGAGCAGTACTTC. It translates to CASSLDGREYEQYF. The whole variable domain, remainder taken from reference TRBV7-9 and TRBJ2-7, is DTGVSQNPRHKITKRGQNVTFRCDPISEHNRLYWYRQTLGQGPEFLTYFQNEAQLEKSRLLSDRFSAERPKGSFSTLEIQRTEQGDSAMYLCASSLDGREYEQYFGPGTRLTVT.

This clonotype occurred a few times. The CDR3 DNA is TGTGCCAGCAGCTTTCAAACGTCGGGGGGGACTGAAGCTTTCTTT. Translating gives CASSFQTSGGTEAFF. This rearrangement joins TRBV5-6 to TRBJ1-1; weak D call: TRBD1 (5 bases). The V and J ends lost 2 bases and 5 bases respectively, with 16 bases between them. The CDR3 consists of 15 residues. Germline CDR1 is SGHDT and CDR2 is YYEEEE.

This clonotype was found a few times. The J gene is TRBJ2-3, the V gene TRBV5-4; 10 nucleotides match TRBD1. The V gene's germline CDR1 is SGHNT and CDR2 YYREEE (reference sequence). V shed 4 bases and J 4 bases; nucleotides not matched to a gene: 9. CDR3 length: 16 amino acids. CDR3 sequence (DNA): TGTGCCAGCAGCAAACCAAGACAGGGGGCGCCAGATACGCAGTATTTT. Its translation: CASSKPRQGAPDTQYF.

The table lists this clonotype with many counts. The chain uses TRBV6-1 and TRBJ1-1; 7 bases fit TRBD1. Trimming cost V 4 bases and J 11 bases; bases outside gene matches: 7. The CDR3 totals 12 residues. From germline, CDR1 is MNHNS and CDR2 SASEGT. CDR3 region: CASSVSGQKAFF. The CDR3 nucleotides are TGTGCCAGCAGTGTCTCGGGACAGAAGGCTTTCTTT.

The chain has TRBV7-2 and TRBJ2-7; no firm D call. Germline-derived CDR1 and CDR2 are SGHTA and FQGNSA. The length of the CDR3 is 12 residues. V lost 5 bases to trimming and J lost 7 bases, with 12 bases between them. Here the CDR3 reads CASSDRPWEQYF. The CDR3 coding sequence is TGTGCCAGCAGCGACCGCCCTTGGGAGCAGTACTTC.

The chain couples TRBV6-5 to TRBJ2-5; D remains unclear. V shed 6 bases and J shed 5 bases, with 10 bases lying between them. CDR3 size: 12 residues. Germline loops: CDR1 MNHEY, CDR2 SVGAGI. The CDR3 coding sequence is TGTGCCAGCAGCCCCCCCGAGGAGACCCAGTACTTC. Amino acid sequence: CASSPPEETQYF.

This clonotype has only a few counts. V usage is TRBV20-1 and J usage is TRBJ2-7, with unresolved D. From germline, CDR1 is DFQATT and CDR2 SNEGSKA (reference sequence). This CDR3 comprises 17 residues. V was cut by 2 bases and J by 0 bases, with 20 bases left in between. The CDR3 spells CSARSGVFGGDSYEQYF. CDR3 coding DNA: TGCAGTGCTAGATCCGGCGTTTTTGGCGGTGACTCCTACGAGCAGTACTTC.

V is TRBV4-2 and J is TRBJ1-5; tentatively, D is TRBD1 (6 bases). V dropped 1 base and J dropped 5 bases, with 9 bases sitting between them. CDR1 and CDR2 (germline): LGHNA, YNFKEQ. The CDR3 has 14 residues. The CDR3 DNA sequence: TGTGCCAGCAGCCAAGTAGGGGGGGATCAGCCCCAGCATTTT. Its translation is CASSQVGGDQPQHF.

The sample holds many counts of this clonotype. The chain uses TRBV12-3 or TRBV12-4 and TRBJ1-1; 9 positions agree with TRBD1. The CDR3 is 15 amino acids. V was clipped by 2 bases and J by 2 bases; unmatched bases: 3. CDR3 coding DNA: TGTGCCAGCAGTTTACGACAGGGGGGCAACACTGAAGCTTTCTTT. The encoded protein is CASSLRQGGNTEAFF.

V is TRBV4-2 and J is TRBJ1-3, with D hard to call. CDR3 length equals 13 residues. With 3 bases removed from V and 13 bases from J, the gap between germline ends came to 16 bases. Germline-derived CDR1 and CDR2 are LGHNA and YNFKEQ. CDR3 nucleotide sequence: TGTGCCAGCAGCCACCCACCGGAGGACCGAATATATTTT. Protein sequence: CASSHPPEDRIYF.

The chain uses TRBV5-1 and TRBJ1-1; D gene ambiguous. This CDR3 spans 14 amino acids. V was pared by 5 bases and J by 1 base, with 12 bases between. Germline V gives CDR1 SGHRS, CDR2 YFSETQ. In nucleotides, the CDR3 is TGCGCCAGCAGTGAGATAAGGCAGAACACTGAAGCTTTCTTT. Translation: CASSEIRQNTEAFF. Variable domain in full (rest from reference TRBV5-1 and TRBJ1-1): KAGVTQTPRYLIKTRGQQVTLSCSPISGHRSVSWYQQTPGQGLQFLFEYFSETQRNKGNFPGRFSGRQFSNSRSEMNVSTLELGDSALYLCASSEIRQNTEAFFGQGTRLTVV.

The table lists this clonotype with many counts. V is TRBV18 and J is TRBJ2-2; 8 nucleotides align to TRBD2. After removal of 1 base from V and 7 bases from J, the junction contained 8 bases not matched to a gene. The CDR3 is 16 residues long. Germline-derived CDR1 and CDR2 are KGHSH and LQKENI. In DNA, the CDR3 is TGTGCCAGCTCACCACTACTAGCGGAGATCGGCGGGGAGCTGTTTTTT. Protein product: CASSPLLAEIGGELFF.

V usage is TRBV5-1 and J usage is TRBJ2-5; 15 bases agree with TRBD2. The length of the CDR3 is 19 residues. CDR1 and CDR2 (germline): SGHRS, YFSETQ. The junction had 8 bases not matched to a gene; V was cut back by 0 bases and J by 2 bases. The CDR3 DNA sequence: TGCGCCAGCAGCTTGGACGGACTAGCGGGAGGGATAGGACAAGAGACCCAGTACTTC. This sequence encodes CASSLDGLAGGIGQETQYF.

This chain links TRBV29-1 with TRBJ1-2; tentative D call: TRBD1 (5 bases). This CDR3 spans 12 amino acids. Germline-derived CDR1 and CDR2 are SQVTM and ANQGSEA. Trimming stripped 4 bases from V and 5 bases from J, with 11 bases between. The CDR3 nucleotides are TGCAGCGTTGTTGAGGGGAGATATGGCTACACCTTC. It codes for CSVVEGRYGYTF.

This clonotype was detected a few times. The chain has TRBV7-8 and TRBJ1-5; TRBD1 matches 9 bases. Per germline, CDR1 SGHVS and CDR2 FQNEAQ. The V segment lost 5 bases and the J segment 2 bases; nucleotides outside the gene matches: 4. The CDR3 spans 15 residues. The CDR3 is CASSRDREGNQPQHF. The CDR3 DNA sequence: TGTGCCAGCAGCCGGGACAGGGAAGGCAATCAGCCCCAGCATTTT.

This clonotype has a handful of counts. The chain's CDR3 is CASTLDGAGRQPQHF. CDR3 in DNA: TGTGCCAGCACCTTGGATGGGGCAGGCCGGCAGCCCCAGCATTTT. The chain is built from TRBV6-1 and TRBJ1-5; D is perhaps TRBD1 (5 bases). V lost 7 bases and J lost 7, with 20 bases in between. Germline V gene lookup returns CDR1 MNHNS and CDR2 SASEGT. The length of the CDR3 is 15 residues.

The V and J genes are TRBV4-1 and TRBJ2-1; TRBD2 matches 13 bases. V lost 3 bases to trimming and J lost 3 bases; unmatched junction nucleotides: 2. The CDR3 sequence is 16 residues long. CDR1 MGHRA and CDR2 YSYEKL come from the germline V gene. CDR3 DNA: TGCGCCAGCAGCCAGGGACTAGCGGGGAACTACAATGAGCAGTTCTTC. It is translated as CASSQGLAGNYNEQFF.

This clonotype was counted at least ten times. The chain links TRBV5-1 to TRBJ1-6; 10 bases map to TRBD1. With V trimmed by 4 bases and J by 10 bases, 14 bases remained unmatched. The germline V gene encodes CDR1 SGHRS and CDR2 YFSETQ. There are 17 residues in the CDR3. This CDR3 reads CASSLGDRGSGGSPLHF. CDR3 bases: TGCGCCAGCAGCCTGGGGGACAGGGGATCAGGAGGGTCACCCCTCCACTTT.